Listed below are T cell receptor beta chains from one sample, sequenced in a study of cytomegalovirus exposure and HLA in healthy donors. The table came from immunoSEQ multiplex PCR; TCRdb's copy has only in-frame clones and leaves some out. This repertoire shows 85,000 to 100,000 clones, 64% found once; its top ten account for approximately 3%. The specimen was PBMCs. The receptors were sampled from a man between 60 and 75 years old in good health and CMV-seronegative. CDR3s include the opening cysteine and the closing phenylalanine or tryptophan. The D gene is left open where the match is weak. Only part of the rows carry a size: once, few, many, or a class if the clone is expanded.

. | . | TRBJ2-5 | TRBV28 | CASSERGTSQETQYF | TGTGCCAGCAGTGAGCGCGGGACTTCCCAAGAGACCCAGTACTTC
many | . | TRBJ2-1 | TRBV2 | CASSAFNEQFF | TGTGCCAGCAGTGCTTTTAATGAGCAGTTCTTC
. | TRBD2 | TRBJ2-1 | TRBV7-9 | CASSLALAGGIYNEQFF | TGTGCCAGCAGCTTAGCCCTAGCGGGGGGGATATACAATGAGCAGTTCTTC
few | TRBD1 | TRBJ2-5 | TRBV6-1 | CASAGRQGAQETQYF | TGTGCCAGCGCGGGAAGACAGGGGGCCCAAGAGACCCAGTACTTC
once | . | TRBJ2-5 | TRBV7-3 | CASSSLGGETQYF | TGTGCCAGCAGCTCACTAGGTGGGGAGACCCAGTACTTC
. | TRBD1 | TRBJ2-7 | TRBV6-1 | CASRLQGVTYEQYF | TGTGCCAGCAGACTACAGGGGGTTACCTACGAGCAGTACTTC
. | . | TRBJ1-1 | TRBV25-1 | CASSPSLFLNTEAFF | TGTGCCAGCAGTCCGTCCTTGTTCCTTAACACTGAAGCTTTCTTT
. | TRBD1 | TRBJ2-7 | TRBV5-1 | CASSLQGQAYEQYF | TGCGCCAGCAGCTTGCAGGGACAGGCCTACGAGCAGTACTTC
. | . | TRBJ2-1 | TRBV10-3 | CAISEVGDFNGQFF | TGTGCCATCAGTGAGGTCGGGGATTTCAATGGGCAGTTCTTC
. | TRBD1 | TRBJ1-2 | TRBV18 | CASSPGQNLYGYTF | TGTGCCAGCTCACCGGGACAGAACCTCTATGGCTACACCTTC
few | . | TRBJ2-5 | TRBV11-2 | CASSLVAAGQETQYF | TGTGCCAGCAGCTTAGTAGCTGCGGGGCAAGAGACCCAGTACTTC
. | TRBD1 | TRBJ2-3 | TRBV2 | CASSWTGGDTDTQYF | TGTGCCAGCAGTTGGACAGGCGGAGACACAGATACGCAGTATTTT
few | . | TRBJ2-3 | TRBV7-3 | CASSPQRITDTQYF | TGTGCCAGCAGCCCCCAGCGGATAACAGATACGCAGTATTTT
few | . | TRBJ1-4 | TRBV7-9 | CASSFGSDRNEKLFF | TGTGCCAGCAGCTTTGGGTCCGACAGGAATGAAAAACTGTTTTTT
. | . | TRBJ2-2 | TRBV5-5 | CASSLGLYTGELFF | TGTGCCAGCAGCTTGGGGCTCTACACCGGGGAGCTGTTTTTT
. | . | TRBJ1-4 | TRBV5-1 | CASSEGSVATNEKLFF | TGCGCCAGCAGCGAGGGCTCCGTTGCAACTAATGAAAAACTGTTTTTT
many | TRBD2 | TRBJ2-3 | TRBV6-1 | CASSERGREFWTDTQYF | TGTGCCAGCAGTGAACGCGGGAGGGAGTTCTGGACAGATACGCAGTATTTT
. | . | TRBJ1-1 | TRBV7-9 | CASSLGGIAGATEAFF | TGTGCCAGCAGCTTAGGGGGTATTGCGGGTGCCACTGAAGCTTTCTTT
. | TRBD1 | TRBJ1-3 | TRBV29-1 | CGVETGKNTIYF | TGCGGCGTTGAGACAGGGAAGAACACCATATATTTT
few | TRBD1 | TRBJ2-3 | TRBV11-2 | CASRFTGGSDTQYF | TGTGCCAGCAGATTCACAGGGGGCTCAGATACGCAGTATTTT
few | . | TRBJ1-5 | TRBV18 | CASSPPRGRQPQHF | TGTGCCAGCTCACCACCCAGGGGAAGGCAGCCCCAGCATTTT
. | . | TRBJ1-2 | TRBV28 | CASSLEEGYTF | TGTGCCAGCAGTTTAGAGGAGGGCTACACCTTC
. | . | TRBJ1-3 | TRBV19 | CASSILTAGNTIYF | TGTGCCAGTAGTATACTTACGGCTGGAAACACCATATATTTT
. | . | TRBJ1-5 | TRBV7-2 | CASSGHNQPQHF | TGTGCCAGCAGCGGGCACAATCAGCCCCAGCATTTT
. | TRBD2 | TRBJ2-1 | TRBV29-1 | CSVEGVAGAYNEQFF | TGCAGCGTTGAGGGGGTAGCGGGTGCCTACAATGAGCAGTTCTTC
. | . | TRBJ2-7 | TRBV27 | CASSLFTNRVGEQYF | TGTGCCAGCAGTTTATTTACCAACAGGGTCGGGGAGCAGTACTTC
once | . | TRBJ2-3 | TRBV7-9 | CASSLGGFTDTQYF | TGTGCCAGCAGCTTAGGGGGCTTCACAGATACGCAGTATTTT
. | . | TRBJ1-6 | TRBV5-5 | CASSLFAESSYNSPLHF | TGTGCCAGCAGCTTATTTGCGGAGAGCTCCTATAATTCACCCCTCCACTTT
medium-sized | . | TRBJ1-3 | TRBV4-1 | CASSQVVAGLSSGNTIYF | TGCGCCAGCAGCCAAGTAGTGGCAGGATTAAGCTCTGGAAACACCATATATTTT
. | TRBD1 | TRBJ1-5 | TRBV19 | CASRTGGGRQPQHF | TGTGCCAGTCGGACAGGGGGAGGTCGTCAGCCCCAGCATTTT
. | . | TRBJ2-2 | TRBV7-3 | CASSPNTGELFF | TGTGCCAGCAGCCCTAACACCGGGGAGCTGTTTTTT
. | TRBD2 | TRBJ2-1 | TRBV5-1 | CASSLRGLAGMGYNEQFF | TGCGCCAGCAGCTTGAGAGGGCTAGCGGGGATGGGCTACAATGAGCAGTTCTTC
. | TRBD1 | TRBJ1-1 | TRBV5-1 | CASTRQGHTEAFF | TGCGCCAGCACCAGACAGGGACACACTGAAGCTTTCTTT
few | TRBD2 | TRBJ2-7 | TRBV4-3 | CASSQATSGRRYEQYF | TGCGCCAGCAGCCAAGCGACTAGCGGGAGGAGGTACGAGCAGTACTTC
. | . | TRBJ2-3 | TRBV9 | CASSVRGGTDTQYF | TGTGCCAGCAGCGTAAGGGGCGGCACAGATACGCAGTATTTT
. | . | TRBJ2-7 | TRBV7-9 | CASSAGRADLYEQYF | TGTGCCAGCAGCGCCGGCAGGGCGGATCTATACGAGCAGTACTTC
. | . | TRBJ2-7 | TRBV18 | CASSPLGQYYEQYF | TGTGCCAGCTCACCACTGGGACAATACTACGAGCAGTACTTC
. | . | TRBJ1-5 | TRBV18 | CASSPAAPRGSNQPQHF | TGTGCCAGCTCACCCGCGGCCCCGCGGGGTAGCAATCAGCCCCAGCATTTT
. | TRBD1 | TRBJ2-7 | TRBV14 | CASSHGTGWVVNEQYF | TGTGCCAGCTCTCACGGGACAGGTTGGGTCGTGAACGAGCAGTACTTC
. | TRBD2 | TRBJ2-7 | TRBV6-5 | CASSFTPSGSSYEQYF | TGTGCCAGCAGTTTTACCCCTAGCGGGAGCTCCTACGAGCAGTACTTC
. | TRBD2 | TRBJ2-1 | TRBV7-2 | CASSLVGTSSYNEQFF | TGTGCCAGCAGCTTAGTCGGGACTAGCAGCTACAATGAGCAGTTCTTC
. | TRBD2 | TRBJ2-2 | TRBV11-1 | CASSLARGGSELFF | TGTGCCAGCAGCTTAGCGCGGGGGGGCTCGGAGCTGTTTTTT
few | TRBD2 | TRBJ2-5 | TRBV30 | CAWSPGTSGQETQYF | TGTGCCTGGAGTCCCGGGACTAGCGGCCAAGAGACCCAGTACTTC
. | . | TRBJ2-2 | TRBV9 | CASSVPNTDGELFF | TGTGCCAGCAGCGTACCCAATACTGACGGGGAGCTGTTTTTT
. | . | TRBJ2-7 | TRBV28 | CASSPGPGRSRYEQYF | TGTGCCAGCAGTCCCGGCCCCGGAAGGAGTCGCTACGAGCAGTACTTC
. | . | TRBJ2-7 | TRBV29-1 | CSVGPGDYEQYF | TGCAGCGTTGGGCCAGGGGACTACGAGCAGTACTTC
. | TRBD2 | TRBJ2-7 | TRBV18 | CASSPSGSPIYEQYF | TGTGCCAGCTCACCGAGCGGGAGTCCTATCTACGAGCAGTACTTC
. | TRBD1 | TRBJ1-2 | TRBV28 | CATQTGDNYGYTF | TGTGCCACCCAGACAGGGGATAACTATGGCTACACCTTC
. | . | TRBJ1-5 | TRBV7-2 | CASSLVSGVSNQPQHF | TGTGCCAGCAGCTTAGTGTCAGGGGTTAGCAATCAGCCCCAGCATTTT
. | TRBD2 | TRBJ2-1 | TRBV28 | CASSSPGGLYNEQFF | TGTGCCAGCAGCTCCCCGGGGGGGCTTTACAATGAGCAGTTCTTC
. | TRBD1 | TRBJ1-5 | TRBV2 | CASSDTGGGTQPQHF | TGTGCCAGCAGCGATACAGGGGGAGGGACTCAGCCCCAGCATTTT
. | . | TRBJ2-7 | TRBV19 | CASSGGLRYEQYF | TGTGCCAGTAGCGGGGGACTCCGCTACGAGCAGTACTTC
few | . | TRBJ1-5 | TRBV7-6 | CASSLAGDHNQPQHF | TGTGCCAGCAGCTTAGCAGGGGATCACAATCAGCCCCAGCATTTT
few | TRBD2 | TRBJ2-7 | TRBV6-1 | CASGPAGGSYEQYF | TGTGCCAGTGGACCAGCGGGAGGGTCCTACGAGCAGTACTTC
. | TRBD1 | TRBJ1-6 | TRBV13 | CASSPQGVLSSPLHF | TGTGCCAGCAGCCCCCAGGGGGTACTTAGTTCACCCCTCCACTTT